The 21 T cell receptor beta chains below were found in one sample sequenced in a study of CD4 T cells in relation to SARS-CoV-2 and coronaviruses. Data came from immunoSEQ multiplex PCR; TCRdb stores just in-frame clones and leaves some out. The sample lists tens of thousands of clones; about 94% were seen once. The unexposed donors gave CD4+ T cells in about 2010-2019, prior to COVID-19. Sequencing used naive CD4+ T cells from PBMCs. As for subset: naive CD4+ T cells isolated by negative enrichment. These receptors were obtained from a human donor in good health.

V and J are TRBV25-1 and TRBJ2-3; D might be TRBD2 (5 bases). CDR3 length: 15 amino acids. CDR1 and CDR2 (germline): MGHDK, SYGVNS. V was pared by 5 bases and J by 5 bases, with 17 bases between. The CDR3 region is CASSLSGPMGDTQYF. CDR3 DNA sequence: TGTGCCAGCAGTCTCAGCGGCCCAATGGGAGATACGCAGTATTTT.

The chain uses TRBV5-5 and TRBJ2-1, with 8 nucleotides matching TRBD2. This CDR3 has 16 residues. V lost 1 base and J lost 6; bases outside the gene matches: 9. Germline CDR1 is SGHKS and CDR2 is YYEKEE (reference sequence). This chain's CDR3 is CASSLNPGLEGNEQFF. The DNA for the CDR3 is TGTGCCAGCAGCTTGAACCCGGGACTAGAGGGCAATGAGCAGTTCTTC.

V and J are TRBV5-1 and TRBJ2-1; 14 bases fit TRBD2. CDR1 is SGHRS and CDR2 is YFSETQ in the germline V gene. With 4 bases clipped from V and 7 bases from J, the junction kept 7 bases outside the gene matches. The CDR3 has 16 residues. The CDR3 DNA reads TGCGCCAGCAGCCTCAGACTAGCGGGAGGGCATAATGAGCAGTTCTTC. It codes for CASSLRLAGGHNEQFF.

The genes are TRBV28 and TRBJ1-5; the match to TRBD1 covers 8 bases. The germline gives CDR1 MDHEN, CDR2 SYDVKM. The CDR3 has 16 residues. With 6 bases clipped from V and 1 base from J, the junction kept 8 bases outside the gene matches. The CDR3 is CASRSIQGASNQPQHF. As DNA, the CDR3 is TGTGCCAGCAGGTCAATCCAGGGGGCGAGCAATCAGCCCCAGCATTTT. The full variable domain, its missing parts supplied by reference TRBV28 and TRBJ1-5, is DVKVTQSSRYLVKRTGEKVFLECVQDMDHENMFWYRQDPGLGLRLIYFSYDVKMKEKGDIPEGYSVSREKKERFSLILESASTNQTSMYLCASRSIQGASNQPQHFGDGTRLSIL.

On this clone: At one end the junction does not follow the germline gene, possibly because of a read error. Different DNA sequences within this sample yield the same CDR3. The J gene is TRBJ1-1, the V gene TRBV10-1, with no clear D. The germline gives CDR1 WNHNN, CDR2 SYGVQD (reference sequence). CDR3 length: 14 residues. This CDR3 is CASSEQVSGAEAFF. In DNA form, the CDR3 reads TGCGCCAGCAGTGAGCAGGTCTCAGGAGCAGAAGCCTTCTTT.

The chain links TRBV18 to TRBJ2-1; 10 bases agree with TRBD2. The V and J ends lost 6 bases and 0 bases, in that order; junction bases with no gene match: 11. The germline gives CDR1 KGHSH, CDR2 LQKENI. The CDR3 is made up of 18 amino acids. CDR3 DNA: TGTGCCAGCTCCCGAACGACATCTAGCGGGAGCTCCTACAATGAGCAGTTCTTC. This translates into CASSRTTSSGSSYNEQFF. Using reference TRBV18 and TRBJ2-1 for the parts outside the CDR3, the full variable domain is NAGVMQNPRHLVRRRGQEARLRCSPMKGHSHVYWYRQLPEEGLKFMVYLQKENIIDESGMPKERFSAEFPKEGPSILRIQQVVRGDSAAYFCASSRTTSSGSSYNEQFFGPGTRLTVL.

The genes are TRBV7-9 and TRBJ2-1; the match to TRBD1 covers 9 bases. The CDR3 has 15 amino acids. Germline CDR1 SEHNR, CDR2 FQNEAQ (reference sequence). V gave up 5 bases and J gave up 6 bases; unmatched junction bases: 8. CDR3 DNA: TGTGCCAGCAGCCCGGACAGGGGCGCTTTCAATGAGCAGTTCTTC. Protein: CASSPDRGAFNEQFF.

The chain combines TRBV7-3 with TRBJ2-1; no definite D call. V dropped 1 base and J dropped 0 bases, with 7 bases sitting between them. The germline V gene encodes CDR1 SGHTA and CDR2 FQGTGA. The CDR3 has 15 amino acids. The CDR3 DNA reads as TGTGCCAGCAGCTTAAATTCCGGCTCCTACAATGAGCAGTTCTTC. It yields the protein CASSLNSGSYNEQFF.

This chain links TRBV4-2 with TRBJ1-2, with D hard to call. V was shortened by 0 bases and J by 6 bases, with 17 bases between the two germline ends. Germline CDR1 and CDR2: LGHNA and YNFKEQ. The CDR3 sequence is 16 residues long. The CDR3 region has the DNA TGTGCCAGCAGCCAAGATGGCACCCGGGCAGATAATGGCTACACCTTC. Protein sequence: CASSQDGTRADNGYTF.

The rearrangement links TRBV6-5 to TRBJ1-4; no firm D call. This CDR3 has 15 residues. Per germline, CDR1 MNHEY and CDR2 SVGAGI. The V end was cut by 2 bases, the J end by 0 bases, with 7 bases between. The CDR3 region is CASSYAGATNEKLFF. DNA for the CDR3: TGTGCCAGCAGTTACGCGGGAGCAACTAATGAAAAACTGTTTTTT.

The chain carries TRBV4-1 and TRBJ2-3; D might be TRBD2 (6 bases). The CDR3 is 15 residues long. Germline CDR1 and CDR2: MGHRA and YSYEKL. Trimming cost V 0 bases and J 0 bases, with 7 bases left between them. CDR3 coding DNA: TGCGCCAGCAGCCAAGAGGGGACTAGCACAGATACGCAGTATTTT. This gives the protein CASSQEGTSTDTQYF.

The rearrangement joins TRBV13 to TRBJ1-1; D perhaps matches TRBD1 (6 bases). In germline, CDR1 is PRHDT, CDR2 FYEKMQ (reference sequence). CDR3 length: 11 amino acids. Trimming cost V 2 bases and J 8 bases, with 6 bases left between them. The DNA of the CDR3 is TGTGCCAGCAGCTTAACAGGGGAAGCTTTCTTT. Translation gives CASSLTGEAFF.

The CDR3 protein is CASSPGQGLGYGYTF. CDR3 DNA: TGTGCCAGCAGCCCGGGACAGGGATTGGGCTATGGCTACACCTTC. The genes are TRBV3-1 (or the pseudogene TRBV3-2) and TRBJ1-2, with 9 bases lining up with TRBD1. Trimming at V came to 4 bases and at J to 4 bases, leaving 7 bases not matched to a gene. The CDR3 loop spans 15 amino acids. From germline, CDR1 is LGHDT and CDR2 YNNKEL (reference sequence).

CDR3 in DNA: TGTGCCAGCAGCGGACCGTTTGGGGCTGAAGCTTTCTTT. Translating gives CASSGPFGAEAFF. This chain connects TRBV9 to TRBJ1-1, with D hard to call. The V end was cut by 3 bases, the J end by 6 bases, with 12 bases between. Looked up from germline, CDR1 is SGDLS and CDR2 is YYNGEE. The CDR3 runs 13 residues.

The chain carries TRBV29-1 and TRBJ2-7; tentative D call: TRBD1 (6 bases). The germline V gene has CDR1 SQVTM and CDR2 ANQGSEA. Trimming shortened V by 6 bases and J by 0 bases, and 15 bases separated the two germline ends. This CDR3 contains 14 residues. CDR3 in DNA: TGCAGCGTCCAAACAGGGAAGGGCTCCTACGAGCAGTACTTC. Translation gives CSVQTGKGSYEQYF.

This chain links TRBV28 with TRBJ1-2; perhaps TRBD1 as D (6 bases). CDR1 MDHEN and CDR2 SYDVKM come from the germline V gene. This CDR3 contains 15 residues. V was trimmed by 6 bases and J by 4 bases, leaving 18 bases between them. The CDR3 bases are TGTGCCAGCAGGGCGAACCAGGGCAGGGGCTATGGCTACACCTTC. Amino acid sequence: CASRANQGRGYGYTF.

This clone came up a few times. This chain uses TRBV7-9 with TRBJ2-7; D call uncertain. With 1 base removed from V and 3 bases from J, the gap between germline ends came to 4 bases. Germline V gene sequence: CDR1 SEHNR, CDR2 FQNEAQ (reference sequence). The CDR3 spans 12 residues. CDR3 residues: CASSLGVYEQYF. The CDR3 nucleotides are TGTGCCAGCAGCTTAGGTGTCTACGAGCAGTACTTC.

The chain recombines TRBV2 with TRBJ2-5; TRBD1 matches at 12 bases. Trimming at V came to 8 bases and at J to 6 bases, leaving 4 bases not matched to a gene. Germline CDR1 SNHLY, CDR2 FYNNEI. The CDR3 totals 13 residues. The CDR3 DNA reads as TGTGCCAGCCAGGGACAGGGGGCACAGACCCAGTACTTC. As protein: CASQGQGAQTQYF.

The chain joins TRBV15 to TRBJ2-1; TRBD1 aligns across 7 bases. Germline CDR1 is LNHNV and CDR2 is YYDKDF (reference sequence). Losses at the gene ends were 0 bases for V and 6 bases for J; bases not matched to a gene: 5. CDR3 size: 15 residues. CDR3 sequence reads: CATSRDRGQLNEQFF. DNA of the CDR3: TGTGCCACCAGCAGAGATAGGGGACAGCTCAATGAGCAGTTCTTC.

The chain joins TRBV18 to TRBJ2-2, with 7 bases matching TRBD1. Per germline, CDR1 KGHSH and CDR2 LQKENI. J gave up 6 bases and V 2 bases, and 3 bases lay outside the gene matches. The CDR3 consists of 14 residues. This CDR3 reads CASSPTQGSGELFF. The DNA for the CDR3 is TGTGCCAGCTCACCAACACAGGGGTCCGGGGAGCTGTTTTTT.

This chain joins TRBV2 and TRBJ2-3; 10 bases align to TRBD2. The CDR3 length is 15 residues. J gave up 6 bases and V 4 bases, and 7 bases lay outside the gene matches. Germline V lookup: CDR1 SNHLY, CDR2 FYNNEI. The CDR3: CASSASSGRFDTQYF. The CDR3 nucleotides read TGTGCCAGCAGTGCGAGTAGCGGGAGGTTCGATACGCAGTATTTT.